This record concerns one TCR beta chain sequence. The sample comes from a study of blood T cell repertoires in COVID-19. CDR1 is LNHDA and CDR2 is SQIVND in the germline V gene (reference sequence). Unmatched junction bases numbered 9, after V lost 7 bases and J lost 6 bases. The CDR3 totals 14 residues. Generated by immunoSEQ multiplex PCR, the TCRdb table keeps only in-frame clones and is missing some. The sample lists 95,000 to 110,000 clones; less than 90% were seen once. This TCR derives from a human donor in a cohort sampled during active COVID-19. The sample taken for sequencing was peripheral blood. The genes are TRBV19 and TRBJ2-4; 7 positions agree with TRBD1. The CDR3 protein is CASTTGTDPNIQYF. The CDR3 DNA follows: TGTGCCAGTACCACCGGGACAGACCCAAACATTCAGTACTTC. Full variable domain (outside the CDR3, taken from reference TRBV19 and TRBJ2-4): DGGITQSPKYLFRKEGQNVTLSCEQNLNHDAMYWYRQDPGQGLRLIYYSQIVNDFQKGDIAEGYSVSREKKESFPLTVTSAQKNPTAFYLCASTTGTDPNIQYFGAGTRLSVL.